Listed below are T cell receptor beta chains from one sample, sequenced in a study of cytomegalovirus exposure and HLA in healthy donors. Assay: immunoSEQ multiplex PCR; the TCRdb copy retains only in-frame clones and omits some. The table shows roughly 60,000 clones, with roughly 96% occurring only once. The sequenced sample was PBMCs. Every receptor here comes from a man aged 18 to 29 in good health and CMV-seronegative. CDR3s include the opening cysteine and the closing phenylalanine or tryptophan.

length: 16; J: TRBJ1-2; V: TRBV9; CDR3: CASSAGGGQGLYGYTF
length: 18; J: TRBJ2-1; V: TRBV6-7; CDR3: CASTLGLLSSPPFNEQFF
length: 14; J: TRBJ1-1; V: TRBV4-1; CDR3: CASSRGTVNTEAFF
length: 14; J: TRBJ2-5; V: TRBV5-6; CDR3: CASSLGGGLETQYF
length: 14; J: TRBJ2-5; V: TRBV7-2; CDR3: CASSAGQTPETQYF
length: 15; J: TRBJ2-3; V: TRBV6-1; CDR3: CASSDVAGGPDTQYF
length: 15; J: TRBJ2-6; V: TRBV7-9; CDR3: CASSGIVSGANVLTF
length: 18; J: TRBJ2-2; V: TRBV15; CDR3: CATSRGISLADNTGELFF
length: 15; J: TRBJ2-1; V: TRBV4-3; CDR3: CASSQGLGTGNEQFF
length: 14; J: TRBJ2-2; V: TRBV10-3; CDR3: CAITAGQNTGELFF
length: 13; J: TRBJ1-5; V: TRBV11-2; CDR3: CASSLALIQPQHF
length: 13; J: TRBJ2-5; V: TRBV6-5; CDR3: CASSPVRQETQYF
length: 15; J: TRBJ1-2; V: TRBV28; CDR3: CASSLLGTTNYGYTF
length: 13; J: TRBJ2-1; V: TRBV29-1; CDR3: CSVDGGGAHEQFF
length: 18; J: TRBJ2-1; V: TRBV7-2; CDR3: CASSSQGTSGRAYNEQFF
length: 13; J: TRBJ2-7; V: TRBV28; CDR3: CASTVVSSYEQYF
length: 14; J: TRBJ2-7; V: TRBV28; CDR3: CASSLLASSYEQYF
length: 19; J: TRBJ2-3; V: TRBV7-9; CDR3: CASSLIPSGVGGGTDTQYF
length: 12; J: TRBJ1-2; V: TRBV7-9; CDR3: CASSQNTYGYTF
length: 18; J: TRBJ1-2; V: TRBV5-4; CDR3: CASSLRRITGGGNYGYTF
length: 17; J: TRBJ1-1; V: TRBV28; CDR3: CASSLTGGAGMNTEAFF
length: 16; J: TRBJ2-1; V: TRBV27; CDR3: CASSKRTGATYNEQFF
length: 15; J: TRBJ2-1; V: TRBV27; CDR3: CASSMGLAAYNEQFF
length: 13; J: TRBJ2-7; V: TRBV7-2; CDR3: CASSLGTGGEQYF
length: 21; J: TRBJ1-2; V: TRBV9; CDR3: CASSVRPVKKDRARQGLGYTF
length: 14; J: TRBJ2-7; V: TRBV4-1; CDR3: CASSQDELPVEQYF
length: 15; J: TRBJ1-5; V: TRBV18; CDR3: CASSPQGNSNQPQHF
length: 16; J: TRBJ1-2; V: TRBV18; CDR3: CASSPLTGGVGYGYTF
length: 18; J: TRBJ2-5; V: TRBV12-5; CDR3: CASGLVRDASGNLVTQYF
length: 14; J: TRBJ2-1; V: TRBV9; CDR3: CASSVAGQGNEQFF
length: 18; J: TRBJ2-1; V: TRBV4-3; CDR3: CASSQDGSGTSSYNEQFF
length: 13; J: TRBJ1-2; V: TRBV5-1; CDR3: CASSAVGARGYTF
length: 18; J: TRBJ2-7; V: TRBV27; CDR3: CASSSTGNAAYSSYEQYF
length: 14; J: TRBJ2-7; V: TRBV6-5; CDR3: CASTPPGGLREQYF
length: 12; J: TRBJ2-7; V: TRBV7-2; CDR3: CASSLPYDEQYF
length: 13; J: TRBJ1-1; V: TRBV30; CDR3: CAWSGRSNTEAFF
length: 13; J: TRBJ2-2; V: TRBV19; CDR3: CASSKTVTGELFF
length: 13; J: TRBJ2-5; V: TRBV2; CDR3: CASSDGTLAAQYF
length: 14; J: TRBJ1-2; V: TRBV5-6; CDR3: CASSLGAVDYGYTF
length: 16; J: TRBJ1-1; V: TRBV7-2; CDR3: CASSLAPGQGWTEAFF
length: 18; J: TRBJ2-7; V: TRBV7-2; CDR3: CASSSTRDTGFHSYEQYF
length: 15; J: TRBJ1-5; V: TRBV5-1; CDR3: CASRPDRYSNQPQHF